Listed below are T cell receptor beta chains from one sample, sequenced in a study of blood T cell repertoires in COVID-19. TCRdb keeps only in-frame clones here, not all; method: immunoSEQ multiplex PCR. The data hold 250,000 or so clones, with about four fifths observed a single time. Sequenced input: peripheral blood. These receptors were collected from a man aged 30-40 years who had recovered from COVID-19. CDR3s include the opening cysteine and the closing phenylalanine or tryptophan. D genes are given only for firm matches. For some rows the clone size is stated as once, few or many, or as a class when expanded; others skip it.

V: TRBV5-1; D: .; J: TRBJ1-1; size: .; DNA: TGCGCCAGCAGCTTGCGGTGGGGGGGCAACACTGAAGCTTTCTTT; CDR3: CASSLRWGGNTEAFF
V: TRBV7-3; D: TRBD2; J: TRBJ2-5; size: .; DNA: TGTGCCAGCAGCTCCACTAGCGGGGAGACCCAGTACTTC; CDR3: CASSSTSGETQYF
V: TRBV4-1; D: .; J: TRBJ1-6; size: .; DNA: TGCGCCAGCAGCCAAGGGCGGGAAGACCCCCTCCACTTT; CDR3: CASSQGREDPLHF
V: TRBV13; D: .; J: TRBJ2-4; size: .; DNA: TGTGCCAGCACAACAGGGCGAGAGGGCATTCAGTACTTC; CDR3: CASTTGREGIQYF
V: TRBV20-1; D: .; J: TRBJ2-3; size: .; DNA: TGCAGGGCGGACACAGATACGCAGTATTTT; CDR3: CRADTDTQYF
V: TRBV18; D: TRBD1; J: TRBJ1-2; size: .; DNA: TGTGCCAGCTCCGCTCGGGACAGGGGCCCCTATGGCTACACCTTC; CDR3: CASSARDRGPYGYTF
V: TRBV7-8; D: .; J: TRBJ1-6; size: many; DNA: TGTGCCAGCAGCCCTGGGGCAATTAATTCACCCCTCCACTTT; CDR3: CASSPGAINSPLHF
V: TRBV19; D: TRBD1; J: TRBJ2-3; size: .; DNA: TGTGCCAGTAGCCCGGGGACAGGGCGGCCAGATACGCAGTATTTT; CDR3: CASSPGTGRPDTQYF
V: TRBV5-1; D: TRBD1; J: TRBJ1-2; size: .; DNA: TGCGCCAGCAGCGATACAGGGGGCGCCGGCTACACCTTC; CDR3: CASSDTGGAGYTF
V: TRBV7-8; D: .; J: TRBJ2-3; size: many; DNA: TGTGCCAGCAGCTCGACGCTAGGACTCCCCGGAGATACGCAGTATTTT; CDR3: CASSSTLGLPGDTQYF
V: TRBV6-5; D: .; J: TRBJ1-2; size: .; DNA: TGTGCCAGCAGTAACGGAGTTAACTATGGCTACACCTTC; CDR3: CASSNGVNYGYTF
V: TRBV20-1; D: .; J: TRBJ2-2; size: .; DNA: TGCAGTGCTAGTCTCCAGGGTTCGAGGACCGGGGAGCTGTTTTTT; CDR3: CSASLQGSRTGELFF
V: TRBV5-1; D: .; J: TRBJ2-3; size: .; DNA: TGCGCCAGCAGCTTGGGGAGCAGGGTAGATACGCAGTATTTT; CDR3: CASSLGSRVDTQYF
V: TRBV18; D: TRBD2; J: TRBJ2-3; size: .; DNA: TGTGCCAGCTCACCACCTTTCGGGCTAGCGGAGGGTTCAGATACGCAGTATTTT; CDR3: CASSPPFGLAEGSDTQYF
V: TRBV6-5; D: TRBD1; J: TRBJ1-1; size: .; DNA: TGTGCCAGCAGGTTGATGCAGGGGGGGAACACTGAAGCTTTCTTT; CDR3: CASRLMQGGNTEAFF
V: TRBV28; D: TRBD2; J: TRBJ2-3; size: .; DNA: TGTGCCACCCAAGTTTATTTGGGAGGGGCAGATACGCAGTATTTT; CDR3: CATQVYLGGADTQYF
V: TRBV18; D: .; J: TRBJ2-6; size: .; DNA: TGTGCCAGCTCACCGTCGGGGAGAGGAACTGGGGCCAACGTCCTGACTTTC; CDR3: CASSPSGRGTGANVLTF
V: TRBV5-4; D: .; J: TRBJ1-1; size: .; DNA: TGTGCCAGCAGCTTTCGCCCAGGAATGGCTTTCTTT; CDR3: CASSFRPGMAFF
V: TRBV10-3; D: TRBD1; J: TRBJ1-1; size: once; DNA: TGTGCCATCAGTGGGGGACAGGGGGCGGTTAACACTGAAGCTTTCTTT; CDR3: CAISGGQGAVNTEAFF
V: TRBV11-2; D: .; J: TRBJ2-1; size: .; DNA: TGTGCCAGCAGCTTAGGCATACAAAATGAGCAGTTCTTC; CDR3: CASSLGIQNEQFF
V: TRBV9; D: TRBD2; J: TRBJ2-1; size: once; DNA: TGTGCCAGCAGCGTAGCGGGGGGGCGATGGGAGCAGTTCTTC; CDR3: CASSVAGGRWEQFF
V: TRBV7-3; D: .; J: TRBJ2-1; size: .; DNA: TGTGCCAGCAGCTTTTCGGGGTGGAATGAGCAGTTCTTC; CDR3: CASSFSGWNEQFF